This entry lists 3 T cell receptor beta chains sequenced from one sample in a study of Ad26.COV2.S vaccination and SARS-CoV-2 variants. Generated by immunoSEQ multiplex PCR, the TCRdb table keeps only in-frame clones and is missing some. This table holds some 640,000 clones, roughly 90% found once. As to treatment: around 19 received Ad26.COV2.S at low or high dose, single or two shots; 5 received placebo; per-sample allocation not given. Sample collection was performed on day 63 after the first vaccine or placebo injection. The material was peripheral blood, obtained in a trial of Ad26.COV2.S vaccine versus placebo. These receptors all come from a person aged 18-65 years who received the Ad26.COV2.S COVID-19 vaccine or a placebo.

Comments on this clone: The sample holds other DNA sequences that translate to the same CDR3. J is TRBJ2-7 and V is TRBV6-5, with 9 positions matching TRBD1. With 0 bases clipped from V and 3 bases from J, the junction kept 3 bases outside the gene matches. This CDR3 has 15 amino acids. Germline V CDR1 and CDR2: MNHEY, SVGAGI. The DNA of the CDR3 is TGTGCCAGCAGTTACTCCCCGGGACAGGGCTACGAGCAGTACTTC. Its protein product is CASSYSPGQGYEQYF.

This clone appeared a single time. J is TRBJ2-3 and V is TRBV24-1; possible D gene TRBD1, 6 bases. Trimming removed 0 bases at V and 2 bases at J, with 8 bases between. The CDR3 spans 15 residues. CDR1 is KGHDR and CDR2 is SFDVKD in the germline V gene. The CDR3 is CATSDLDRSTDTQYF. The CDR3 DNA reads TGTGCCACCAGTGATTTGGACAGGTCCACAGATACGCAGTATTTT.

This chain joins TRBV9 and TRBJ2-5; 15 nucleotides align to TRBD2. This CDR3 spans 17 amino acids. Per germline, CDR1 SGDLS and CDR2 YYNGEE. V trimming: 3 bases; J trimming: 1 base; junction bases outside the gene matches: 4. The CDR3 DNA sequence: TGTGCCAGCAGCGATGGGACTAGCGGGGGGACCCAAGAGACCCAGTACTTC. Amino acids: CASSDGTSGGTQETQYF.